A single sample gave rise to the 12 T cell receptor beta chains below, sequenced in a study of T cells in Graves' hyperthyroidism and ophthalmopathy. Researchers amplified the TCR beta CDR3 regions from RNA transcripts. During a first-round RT-PCR of the TCR CDR3, the HTBI primer set was used. TCRdb reanalysed the multiplex PCR reads using MiXCR and keeps one entry per CDR3 protein. The sample includes some 360,000 distinct CDR3 sequences, about a sixth of them seen just once. Sequencing was done on a sample of blood. The receptor set was obtained from a middle-aged woman with Graves' ophthalmopathy.

In its sample, this clonotype was seen many times. The V and J genes are TRBV12-5 and TRBJ1-1; D perhaps matches TRBD1 (6 bases). Trimming took off 3 bases at V and 6 bases at J, with 8 bases between the two ends. The CDR3 covers 12 residues. Per the germline V gene, CDR1 is LGHNT and CDR2 is FRNRAP. The CDR3 region has the DNA TGTGCTAGTGGTTTAGGGGGTCCTGAAGCTTTCTTT. Translated, it gives CASGLGGPEAFF.

The chain uses TRBV6-4 and TRBJ2-2, with TRBD2 matching over 8 bases. The CDR3 runs 20 residues. The V gene's germline CDR1 is MRHNA and CDR2 SNTAGT. J was trimmed by 0 bases and V by 7 bases; bases with no gene match: 19. CDR3 DNA: TGTGCCAGCACTCTCTCAATTTGGGCGGGAGGCCGATCGAACACCGGGGAGCTGTTTTTT. Protein sequence: CASTLSIWAGGRSNTGELFF.

This clonotype has more than one count but fewer than ten. The chain employs TRBV28 and TRBJ1-1; D is ambiguous. CDR3 length: 14 amino acids. With 7 bases removed from V and 1 base from J, the gap between germline ends came to 13 bases. CDR1 and CDR2 from the germline V gene are MDHEN and SYDVKM. This CDR3 reads CASKGRVWNTEAFF. CDR3 nucleotides: TGTGCCAGCAAAGGACGGGTTTGGAACACTGAAGCTTTCTTT.

This clonotype was counted ten times or more. This chain joins TRBV28 and TRBJ2-7; no clear D gene. The germline V gene has CDR1 MDHEN and CDR2 SYDVKM. The CDR3 is 13 amino acids. With 4 bases removed from V and 7 bases from J, the gap between germline ends came to 14 bases. CDR3 in DNA: TGTGCCAGCAGTTCGATAAGGATCGGGGAGCAGTACTTC. Its translation is CASSSIRIGEQYF.

In its sample, this clonotype was seen many times. This chain connects TRBV7-2 to TRBJ1-2; D is unclear. The CDR3 spans 15 residues. V shed 1 base and J shed 6 bases, with 15 bases lying between them. Germline V gene sequence: CDR1 SGHTA, CDR2 FQGNSA. CDR3 DNA sequence: TGTGCCAGCAGCTTAGTGCTCGTCGGTTACGATGGCTACACCTTC. Translation gives CASSLVLVGYDGYTF.

This chain links TRBV28 with TRBJ2-2, with 9 bases identical to TRBD1. CDR1 MDHEN and CDR2 SYDVKM come from the germline V gene. V shed 8 bases, J shed 7 bases, and the junction held 14 bases outside the gene matches. The CDR3 is 16 residues long. This chain's CDR3 is CASRPGGQGLIGELFF. CDR3 DNA sequence: TGTGCCAGCCGCCCAGGGGGACAGGGACTTATCGGGGAGCTGTTTTTT.

V is TRBV28 and J is TRBJ2-5, with D tentatively TRBD1 (6 bases). Germline V gives CDR1 MDHEN, CDR2 SYDVKM. The CDR3 length is 14 residues. The germline V and J ends were trimmed by 6 bases and 0 bases, with 11 bases remaining between them. CDR3 sequence reads: CASRAGTNQETQYF. In nucleotides, the CDR3 is TGTGCCAGCAGAGCAGGGACAAACCAAGAGACCCAGTACTTC.

Only a few counts were recorded for this clonotype. The V gene is TRBV6-1, the J gene TRBJ2-5, with 10 bases identical to TRBD2. Per germline, CDR1 MNHNS and CDR2 SASEGT. The J segment lost 1 base and the V segment lost 7 bases, leaving 6 bases of the junction unmatched. The CDR3 has 15 amino acids. The CDR3 loop reads CASTSSGSVQETQYF. The CDR3 nucleotides read TGTGCCAGCACCTCTAGCGGGAGTGTCCAAGAGACCCAGTACTTC.

At least ten counts were recorded for this clonotype. The V call is TRBV12-5, the J call TRBJ1-3; D call uncertain. The CDR3 spans 15 residues. V was pared by 5 bases and J by 0 bases, with 11 bases between. The germline gives CDR1 LGHNT, CDR2 FRNRAP. The CDR3 coding sequence is TGTGCTAGTGGTCCGAGCGGGTTCTCTGGAAACACCATATATTTT. It translates to CASGPSGFSGNTIYF.

This clonotype was recorded at least ten times. The V gene is TRBV27, the J gene TRBJ1-1, with TRBD1 as a possible D gene (6 bases). CDR1 is MNHEY, CDR2 SMNVEV, per germline (reference sequence). V dropped 2 bases and J dropped 0 bases, with 10 bases sitting between them. This CDR3 spans 15 amino acids. CDR3 protein: CASSLTPGVNTEAFF. The CDR3 nucleotides read TGTGCCAGCAGTTTAACCCCAGGGGTGAACACTGAAGCTTTCTTT.

This clonotype came up many times. The chain carries TRBV11-2 and TRBJ2-7, with TRBD2 matching over 7 bases. The CDR3 has 15 amino acids. Germline CDR1 is SGHAT and CDR2 is FQNNGV. Trimming removed 5 bases from V and 2 bases from J; junction bases left unmatched: 9. DNA of the CDR3: TGTGCCAGCAGCCCCCCGACTAGCAAGGCCTACGAGCAGTACTTC. Amino acids: CASSPPTSKAYEQYF.

Only a few counts were recorded for this clonotype. The gene calls are TRBV6-2 or TRBV6-3 and TRBJ2-7; TRBD1 matches 7 bases. This CDR3 is 16 amino acids long. V gave up 6 bases and J gave up 2 bases; unmatched junction bases: 13. In germline, CDR1 is MNHEY, CDR2 SVGEGT. CDR3 residues: CASRPIRGQYTYEQYF. For the CDR3, the DNA is TGTGCCAGCAGACCTATCCGGGGACAGTATACCTACGAGCAGTACTTC.